A single T cell receptor (beta chain) is shown here with its context. Participants spanned ages about 18 to 90 years and resided in 20 to 30 US areas. Cohort 3 donors counted as recovered after two negative PCRs, clearance, or resolved symptoms. These data originate in a study of blood T cell repertoires in COVID-19. Study-wide context: The study drew acute and convalescent COVID-19 samples from the United States, Italy and Spain. Sample material is recorded as cDNA or gDNA derived from T cells, B-cell-depleted T cells, or PBMCs.

The V gene's germline CDR1 is SGHRS and CDR2 YFSETQ. V lost 1 base and J 6 bases, leaving 21 bases between the germline ends. The length of the CDR3 is 17 residues. Produced via immunoSEQ multiplex PCR; TCRdb's table is partial and in-frame only. The sample contains about 330,000 clones, about nine tenths of which appear only once. The sample comprised PBMCs or T cells enriched from blood (not recorded which). V gene TRBV5-1 combines with J gene TRBJ2-3, with D possibly TRBD1 on 7 matching bases. This TCR derives from a woman aged 18-30 years who had recovered from COVID-19. CDR3 DNA: TGCGCCAGCAGCTTGCTGAGGGGGACCCCAGGGGGGGATACGCAGTATTTT. This encodes CASSLLRGTPGGDTQYF.